These T cell receptor beta chains were read from a single sample in a study of cytomegalovirus exposure and HLA in healthy donors. Here immunoSEQ multiplex PCR was the method, and the copy in TCRdb shows in-frame clones only, minus some. The profile covers some 110,000 clones, with 65% appearing a single time and 8% to 9.5% taken by the ten largest. The material sequenced was PBMCs. Receptors originate from a woman between 35 and 50 years old in good health and CMV-seropositive. The CDR3 runs from the conserved cysteine through the conserved F or W. D genes are given only for firm matches. A row's size may be missing; if present it is once, few, many or a size class.

j_call d_call v_call clone_size cdr3_nt cdr3_aa
TRBJ2-3 - TRBV5-4 - TGTGCCAGCAGCCCTGAACTAGGTGACACAGATACGCAGTATTTT CASSPELGDTDTQYF
TRBJ2-5 TRBD2 TRBV27 - TGTGCCAGCAGTCCCCCCGGGGGGTATGGGGAGACCCAGTACTTC CASSPPGGYGETQYF
TRBJ2-3 - TRBV15 - TGTGCCACCAGCAGACTGTACACAGATACGCAGTATTTT CATSRLYTDTQYF
TRBJ2-1 TRBD2 TRBV9 - TGTGCCAGCAGCGTAGAGGGACTAGCGGACAATGAGCAGTTCTTC CASSVEGLADNEQFF
TRBJ2-2 - TRBV27 - TGTGCCAGCAGTTTATCGGACAGCGGGATCGGCGGGGAGCTGTTTTTT CASSLSDSGIGGELFF
TRBJ1-1 - TRBV7-9 - TGTGCCTCCGAGGGGAACACTGAAGCTTTCTTT CASEGNTEAFF
TRBJ2-7 - TRBV7-6 - TGCGCCAGCAGCTTGGGGCTAGCGCCACTTTACGAGCAGTACTTC CASSLGLAPLYEQYF
TRBJ1-3 - TRBV15 few TGTGCCACCAGCAGGGTAGCGGGGGTCTTGTCCGGAAACACCATATATTTT CATSRVAGVLSGNTIYF
TRBJ2-1 TRBD2 TRBV7-2 - TGTGCCAGCGGCACCGGGCGGGAGATTGCCAATGAGCAGTTCTTC CASGTGREIANEQFF
TRBJ1-5 - TRBV28 - TGTGCCAGCAGTTTAGAGGGTTCGGGTTTGGGCAATCAGCCCCAGCATTTT CASSLEGSGLGNQPQHF
TRBJ1-2 - TRBV19 once TGTGCCAGTAGTCAACGTACAGGACCCTATGGCTACACCTTC CASSQRTGPYGYTF
TRBJ1-2 TRBD1 TRBV7-2 - TGTGCCAGCAGGTTAGCGGCGGTACAGGGGGCGCGTGACTATGGCTACACCTTC CASRLAAVQGARDYGYTF
TRBJ2-7 TRBD1 TRBV6-5 - TGTGCCACACACAGGGGGTCGCCCTACGAGCAGTACTTC CATHRGSPYEQYF
TRBJ1-5 TRBD1 TRBV7-9 - TGTTCCAGCAGCTTACTTTCAGGACAGGGCAGCCAGCCCCAGCATTTT CSSSLLSGQGSQPQHF
TRBJ2-3 - TRBV7-9 medium-sized TGTGCCAGCGGTCCGGGAGACACAGATACGCAGTATTTT CASGPGDTDTQYF
TRBJ2-1 TRBD2 TRBV6-1 - TGTTCCAGCGGGGGCGGGAGTGGGAACAATGAGCAGTTCTTC CSSGGGSGNNEQFF
TRBJ1-1 - TRBV19 once TGTGCCAGTACCTCCCGGGGGGTGGGGAACACTGAAGCTTTCTTT CASTSRGVGNTEAFF
TRBJ2-7 TRBD2 TRBV4-3 - TGCGCCAGCAGCCAAGAGATCCTAGCGGGGGTATCCTACGAGCAGTACTTC CASSQEILAGVSYEQYF
TRBJ2-7 - TRBV30 - TGTGCCTGGATAATCCGGGGACTTGTGTACGAGCAGTACTTC CAWIIRGLVYEQYF
TRBJ2-7 - TRBV19 - TGTGCCAGTAGTCGACAGAGGAGCTCCTACGAGCAGTACTTC CASSRQRSSYEQYF
TRBJ2-6 - TRBV7-3 - TGTGCCAGCAGCCCCCAACCGGGATCTGGGGCCAACGTCCTGACTTTC CASSPQPGSGANVLTF
TRBJ2-1 - TRBV19 - TGTGCCAGTAGTATGATGGGACAAGGCAATGAGCAGTTCTTC CASSMMGQGNEQFF
TRBJ2-7 TRBD2 TRBV5-4 - TGTGCCAGCAGCCCGGGTCGGACTAGCGGAAACTCCTACGAGCAGTACTTC CASSPGRTSGNSYEQYF
TRBJ2-1 TRBD1 TRBV4-3 once TGCGCCAGCAGCCCCGTACGACAGGGGTACGGGTTGGATGAGCAGTTCTTC CASSPVRQGYGLDEQFF
TRBJ2-1 - TRBV19 once TGTGCCAGTAGTATAGAGTGGCACGCAAACAATGAGCAGTTCTTC CASSIEWHANNEQFF
TRBJ1-1 - TRBV6-1 - TGTGCCGCCACAACAGGGAACACTGAAGCTTTCTTT CAATTGNTEAFF
TRBJ2-2 TRBD2 TRBV7-3 - TGTGCCAGCAGCTCCAGTATAGCGGGAGACGGGACCGGGGAGCTGTTTTTT CASSSSIAGDGTGELFF
TRBJ1-2 TRBD1 TRBV30 - TGTGCCTGGAGTGTCTTCCCGTACGAGGGGGCGGATGGCTACACCTTC CAWSVFPYEGADGYTF
TRBJ1-5 - TRBV5-8 - TGTGCCAGCAGCTCTCGGCACCCGGAGAAACAGCCCCAGCATTTT CASSSRHPEKQPQHF
TRBJ2-5 TRBD2 TRBV12-5 - TGTGCTAGTGGTTTTAGTTTGGCGGGAGCGGAGACCCAGTACTTC CASGFSLAGAETQYF
TRBJ2-7 - TRBV6-1 - TGTGCCAGCAGGCAGGTGGGTTTATACGAGCAGTACTTC CASRQVGLYEQYF
TRBJ1-2 - TRBV4-1 - TGCGCCAGCAGCCACCTCCGCGGCGGGGCAGTCAACTATGGCTACACCTTC CASSHLRGGAVNYGYTF
TRBJ2-1 - TRBV2 - TGTGCCAGCAGTGAAGTATGGGGAGCGGTCGGTGAGCAGTTCTTC CASSEVWGAVGEQFF
TRBJ2-1 - TRBV7-8 - TGTGCCAGCAGCTATGGGGGCCGCTCCTACAATGAGCAGTTCTTC CASSYGGRSYNEQFF
TRBJ1-1 - TRBV19 - TGTGCCAGTAGTTGGGGAGGGCGGGAAACTGAAGCTTTCTTT CASSWGGRETEAFF
TRBJ2-3 TRBD1 TRBV11-2 - TGTGCCAGCAGCCCTGGACAGGGTAGCACAGATACGCAGTATTTT CASSPGQGSTDTQYF
TRBJ1-5 - TRBV23-1 - TGCGCTGGGGAGGGGTGGGGCCATAATCAGCCCCAGCATTTT CAGEGWGHNQPQHF
TRBJ2-2 - TRBV7-3 few TGTGCCAGCGGAACTACTAACACCGGGGAGCTGTTTTTT CASGTTNTGELFF
TRBJ1-1 - TRBV7-9 few TGTGCCAGCAGCACGTCCGACCAAGGGGTTAGGGACACTGAAGCTTTCTTT CASSTSDQGVRDTEAFF
TRBJ2-3 - TRBV9 - TGTGCCAGCAGCGTAGCTGGAACAGGGACAGATACGCAGTATTTT CASSVAGTGTDTQYF
TRBJ2-5 - TRBV4-1 - TGCGCCAGCAGCCAAGCCCCTAGCGCAGAGCTCCTTCAAGAGACCCAGTACTTC CASSQAPSAELLQETQYF
TRBJ2-7 - TRBV18 - TGTGCCAGCCTTAGGACTGAGTCCTACGAGCAGTACTTC CASLRTESYEQYF
TRBJ1-1 - TRBV27 few TGTGCCAGCAGTTCTCTCACCTACAGGGAAGAGGACACTGAAGCTTTCTTT CASSSLTYREEDTEAFF
TRBJ2-3 - TRBV9 - TGTGCCAGCAGCGTCTCAGCGGTGTCCCCGACAGATACGCAGTATTTT CASSVSAVSPTDTQYF
TRBJ1-6 - TRBV9 - TGTGCCAGCAGCGTACTCGATGGGACAATCAATTCACCCCTCCACTTT CASSVLDGTINSPLHF
TRBJ1-3 TRBD1 TRBV7-2 - TGTGCCAGCAGCCCCCGGGGGACAGGGTTTGAAGGAAACACCATATATTTT CASSPRGTGFEGNTIYF